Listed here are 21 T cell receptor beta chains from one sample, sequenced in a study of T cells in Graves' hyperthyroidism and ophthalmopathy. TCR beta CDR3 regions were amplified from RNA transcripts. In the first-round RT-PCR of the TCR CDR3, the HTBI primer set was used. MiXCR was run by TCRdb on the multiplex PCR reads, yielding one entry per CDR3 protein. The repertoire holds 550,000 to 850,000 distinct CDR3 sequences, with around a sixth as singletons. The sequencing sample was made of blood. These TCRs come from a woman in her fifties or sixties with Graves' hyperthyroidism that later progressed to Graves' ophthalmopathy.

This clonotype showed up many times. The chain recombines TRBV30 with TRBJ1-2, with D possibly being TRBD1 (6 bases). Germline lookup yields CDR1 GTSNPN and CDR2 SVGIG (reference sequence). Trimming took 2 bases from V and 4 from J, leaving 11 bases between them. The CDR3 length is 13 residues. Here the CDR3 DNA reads TGTGCCTGGAGTCGCCGGGACACCTATGGCTACACCTTC. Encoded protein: CAWSRRDTYGYTF.

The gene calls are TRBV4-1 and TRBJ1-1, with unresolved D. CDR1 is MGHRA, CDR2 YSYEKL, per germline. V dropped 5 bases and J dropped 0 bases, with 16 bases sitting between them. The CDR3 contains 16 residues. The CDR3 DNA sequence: TGCGCCAGCAGCGCAAGACGAGGCAGCATGAACACTGAAGCTTTCTTT. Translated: CASSARRGSMNTEAFF.

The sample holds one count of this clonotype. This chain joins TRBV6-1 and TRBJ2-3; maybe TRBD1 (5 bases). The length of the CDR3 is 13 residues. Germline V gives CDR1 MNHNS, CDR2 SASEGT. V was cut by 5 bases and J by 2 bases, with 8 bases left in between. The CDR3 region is CASSPDITDTQYF. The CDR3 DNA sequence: TGTGCCAGCAGTCCGGACATCACAGATACGCAGTATTTT.

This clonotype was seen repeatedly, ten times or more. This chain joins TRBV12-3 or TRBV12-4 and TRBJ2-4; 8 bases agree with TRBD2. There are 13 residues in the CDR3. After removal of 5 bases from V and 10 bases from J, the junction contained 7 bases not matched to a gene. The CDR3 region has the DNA TGTGCCAGCAGTCCACGGGAGGGTGGTATTCAGTACTTC. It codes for CASSPREGGIQYF.

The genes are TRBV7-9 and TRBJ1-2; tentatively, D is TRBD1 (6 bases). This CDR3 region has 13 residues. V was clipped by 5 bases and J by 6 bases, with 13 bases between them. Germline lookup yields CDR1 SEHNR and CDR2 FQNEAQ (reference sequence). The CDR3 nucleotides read TGTGCCAGCAGCCCCTGGGAGGGGGATGGCTACACCTTC. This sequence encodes CASSPWEGDGYTF.

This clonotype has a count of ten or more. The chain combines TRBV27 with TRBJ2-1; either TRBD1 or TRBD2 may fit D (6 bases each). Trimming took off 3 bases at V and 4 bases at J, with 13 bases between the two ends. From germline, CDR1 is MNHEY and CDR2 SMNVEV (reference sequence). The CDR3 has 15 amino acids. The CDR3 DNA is TGTGCCAGCAGTTTTAAGGGGGGCCTATACAATGAGCAGTTCTTC. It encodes CASSFKGGLYNEQFF.

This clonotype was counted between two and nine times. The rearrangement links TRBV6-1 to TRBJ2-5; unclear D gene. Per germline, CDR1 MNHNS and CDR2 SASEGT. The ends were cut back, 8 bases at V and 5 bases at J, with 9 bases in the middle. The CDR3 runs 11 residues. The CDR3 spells CASGSRETQYF. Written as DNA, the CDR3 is TGTGCCAGCGGGTCCCGGGAGACCCAGTACTTC.

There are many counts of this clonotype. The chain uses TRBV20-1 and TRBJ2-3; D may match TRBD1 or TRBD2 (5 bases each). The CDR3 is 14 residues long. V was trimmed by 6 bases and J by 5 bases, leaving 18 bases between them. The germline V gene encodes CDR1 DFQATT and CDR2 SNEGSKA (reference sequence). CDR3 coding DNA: TGCAGTGCCCTCCGGGACCGCGTGGGAGATACGCAGTATTTT. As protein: CSALRDRVGDTQYF.

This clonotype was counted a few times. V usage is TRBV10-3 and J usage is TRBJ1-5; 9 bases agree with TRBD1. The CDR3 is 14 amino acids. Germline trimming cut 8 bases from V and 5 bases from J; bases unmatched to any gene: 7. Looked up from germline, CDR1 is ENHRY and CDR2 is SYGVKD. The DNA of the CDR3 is TGTGCCATCTGGGACAGGGATTTTGATCAGCCCCAGCATTTT. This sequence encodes CAIWDRDFDQPQHF.

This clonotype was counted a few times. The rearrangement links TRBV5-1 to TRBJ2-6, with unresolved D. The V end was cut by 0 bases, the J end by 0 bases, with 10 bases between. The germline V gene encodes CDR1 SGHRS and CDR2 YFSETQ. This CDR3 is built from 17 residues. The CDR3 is CASSLADGISGANVLTF. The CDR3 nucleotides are TGCGCCAGCAGCTTGGCCGATGGGATCTCTGGGGCCAACGTCCTGACTTTC. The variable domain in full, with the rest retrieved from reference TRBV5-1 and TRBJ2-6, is KAGVTQTPRYLIKTRGQQVTLSCSPISGHRSVSWYQQTPGQGLQFLFEYFSETQRNKGNFPGRFSGRQFSNSRSEMNVSTLELGDSALYLCASSLADGISGANVLTFGAGSRLTVL.

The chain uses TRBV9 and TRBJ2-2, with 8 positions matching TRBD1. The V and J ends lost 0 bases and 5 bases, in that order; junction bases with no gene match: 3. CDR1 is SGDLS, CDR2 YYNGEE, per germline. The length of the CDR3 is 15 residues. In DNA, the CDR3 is TGTGCCAGCAGCGTAGGTACAGGGGGAACCGGGGAGCTGTTTTTT. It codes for CASSVGTGGTGELFF.

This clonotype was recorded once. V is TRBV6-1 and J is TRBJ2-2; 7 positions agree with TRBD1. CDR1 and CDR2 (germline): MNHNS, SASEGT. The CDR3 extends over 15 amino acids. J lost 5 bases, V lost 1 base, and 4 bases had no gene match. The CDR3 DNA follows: TGTGCCAGCAGTGAAGGAGACAGGGCAACCGGGGAGCTGTTTTTT. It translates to CASSEGDRATGELFF.

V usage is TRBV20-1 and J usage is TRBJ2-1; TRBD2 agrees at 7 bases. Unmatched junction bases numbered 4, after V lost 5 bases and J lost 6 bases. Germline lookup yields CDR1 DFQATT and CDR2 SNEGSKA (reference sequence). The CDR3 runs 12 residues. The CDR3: CSAPTSPNEQFF. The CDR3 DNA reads TGCAGTGCTCCGACTAGCCCCAATGAGCAGTTCTTC.

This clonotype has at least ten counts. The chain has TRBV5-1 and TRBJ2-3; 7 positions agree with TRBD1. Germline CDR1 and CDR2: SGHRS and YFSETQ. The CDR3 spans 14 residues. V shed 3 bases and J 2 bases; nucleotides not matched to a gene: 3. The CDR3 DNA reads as TGCGCCAGCAGCTCACAGGGGAACACAGATACGCAGTATTTT. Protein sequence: CASSSQGNTDTQYF.

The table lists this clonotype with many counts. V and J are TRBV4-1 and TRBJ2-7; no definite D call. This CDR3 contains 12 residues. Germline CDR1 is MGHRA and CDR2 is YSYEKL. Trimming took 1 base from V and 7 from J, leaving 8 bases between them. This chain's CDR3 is CASSQANAEQYF. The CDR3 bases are TGCGCCAGCAGCCAAGCTAATGCGGAGCAGTACTTC.

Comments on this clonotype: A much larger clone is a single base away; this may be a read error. The CDR3 bases are TGCAGTGCTAGCCTCGGGACTAGGAGAGACACCATATATTTT. Protein sequence: CSASLGTRRDTIYF. The J gene is TRBJ1-3, the V gene TRBV20-1; the D gene is possibly TRBD1 (5 bases). This CDR3 contains 14 residues. Trimming took off 3 bases at V and 8 bases at J, with 17 bases between the two ends. CDR1 DFQATT and CDR2 SNEGSKA come from the germline V gene (reference sequence).

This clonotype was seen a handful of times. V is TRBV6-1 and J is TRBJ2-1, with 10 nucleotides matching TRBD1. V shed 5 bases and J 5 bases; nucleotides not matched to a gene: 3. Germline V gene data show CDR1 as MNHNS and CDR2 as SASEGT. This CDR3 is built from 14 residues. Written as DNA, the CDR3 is TGTGCCAGCAGTTCGGACAGGGGGAACAATGAGCAGTTCTTC. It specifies CASSSDRGNNEQFF.

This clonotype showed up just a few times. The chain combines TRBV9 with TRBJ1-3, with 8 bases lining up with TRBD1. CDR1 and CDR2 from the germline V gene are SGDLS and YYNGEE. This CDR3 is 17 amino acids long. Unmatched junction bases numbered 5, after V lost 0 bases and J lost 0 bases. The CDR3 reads CASSVGDRPSSGNTIYF. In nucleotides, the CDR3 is TGTGCCAGCAGCGTAGGGGACAGGCCTTCCTCTGGAAACACCATATATTTT. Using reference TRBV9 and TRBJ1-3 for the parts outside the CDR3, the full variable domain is DSGVTQTPKHLITATGQRVTLRCSPRSGDLSVYWYQQSLDQGLQFLIQYYNGEERAKGNILERFSAQQFPDLHSELNLSSLELGDSALYFCASSVGDRPSSGNTIYFGEGSWLTVV.

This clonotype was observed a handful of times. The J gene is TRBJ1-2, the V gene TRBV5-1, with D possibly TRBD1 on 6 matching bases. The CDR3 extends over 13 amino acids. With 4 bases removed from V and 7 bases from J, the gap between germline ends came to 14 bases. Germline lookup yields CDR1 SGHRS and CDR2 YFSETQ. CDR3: CASSPNGGAGYTF. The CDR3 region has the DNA TGCGCCAGCAGCCCGAACGGGGGCGCTGGCTACACCTTC.

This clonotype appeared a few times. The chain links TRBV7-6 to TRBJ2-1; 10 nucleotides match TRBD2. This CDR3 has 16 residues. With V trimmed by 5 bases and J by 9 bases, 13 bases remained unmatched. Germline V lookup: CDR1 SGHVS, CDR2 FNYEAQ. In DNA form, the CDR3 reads TGTGCCAGCAGCCCCCTCGGGGTTAGCGGGGGGCGTGAGCAGTTCTTC. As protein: CASSPLGVSGGREQFF.

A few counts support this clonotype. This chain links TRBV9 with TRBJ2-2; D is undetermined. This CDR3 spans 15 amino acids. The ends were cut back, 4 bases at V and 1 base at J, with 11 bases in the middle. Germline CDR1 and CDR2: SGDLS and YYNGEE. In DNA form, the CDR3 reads TGTGCCAGCAGCCCTCGTCCTCTGAACACCGGGGAGCTGTTTTTT. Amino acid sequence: CASSPRPLNTGELFF.